Given below is one T cell receptor beta chain in context. These data originate in a study of blood T cell repertoires in COVID-19. Study processing details: Quantification of nucleated cells was approximated via reference gene primer amplification. Libraries were prepared by immunoSEQ multiplex PCR; TCRdb keeps only in-frame clonotypes and omits some of them. V and J calls plus clone size are reproduced from that table; the DNA served to infer D and trimming. The sample holds a few hundred thousand clones, around 90% seen once. Germline CDR1 and CDR2: SGHNT and YYREEE (reference sequence). V was pared by 0 bases and J by 1 base, with 12 bases between. The CDR3 contains 16 residues. While infection was still active, Seattle patients were enrolled and then followed longitudinally.

The clonotype comes from a woman aged 60-75 years with COVID-19, enrolled during active disease. The sequenced sample consisted of peripheral blood. This chain links TRBV5-4 with TRBJ2-3, with TRBD2 as a possible D gene (6 bases). This CDR3 is CASSLGGGVGTDTQYF. As DNA, the CDR3 is TGTGCCAGCAGCTTGGGGGGAGGAGTGGGCACAGATACGCAGTATTTT.